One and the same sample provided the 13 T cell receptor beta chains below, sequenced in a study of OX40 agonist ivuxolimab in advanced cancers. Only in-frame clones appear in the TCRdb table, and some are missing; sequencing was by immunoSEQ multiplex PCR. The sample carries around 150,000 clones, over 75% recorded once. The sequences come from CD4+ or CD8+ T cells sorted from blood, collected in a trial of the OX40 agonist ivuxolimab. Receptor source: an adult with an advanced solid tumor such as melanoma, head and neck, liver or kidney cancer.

CDR3 loop: CASSPNRGMNTEAFF. CDR3 DNA: TGTGCCAGCAGTCCAAACAGGGGCATGAACACTGAAGCTTTCTTT. This chain links TRBV28 with TRBJ1-1, with 7 bases fitting TRBD1. V shed 5 bases, J shed 0 bases, and the junction held 6 bases outside the gene matches. The germline V gene has CDR1 MDHEN and CDR2 SYDVKM. The CDR3 sequence is 15 residues long.

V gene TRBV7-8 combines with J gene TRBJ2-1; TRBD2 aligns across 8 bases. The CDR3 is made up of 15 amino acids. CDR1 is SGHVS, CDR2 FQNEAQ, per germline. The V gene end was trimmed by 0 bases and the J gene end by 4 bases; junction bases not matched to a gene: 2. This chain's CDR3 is CASSLAAGGYNEQFF. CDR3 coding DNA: TGTGCCAGCAGCTTAGCGGCGGGGGGATACAATGAGCAGTTCTTC.

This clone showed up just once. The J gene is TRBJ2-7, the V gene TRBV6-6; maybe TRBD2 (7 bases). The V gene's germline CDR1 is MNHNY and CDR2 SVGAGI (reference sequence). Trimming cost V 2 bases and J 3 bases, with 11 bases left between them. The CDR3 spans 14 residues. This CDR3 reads CASSYGRGRYEQYF. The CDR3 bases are TGTGCCAGCAGTTACGGGCGGGGGCGCTACGAGCAGTACTTC.

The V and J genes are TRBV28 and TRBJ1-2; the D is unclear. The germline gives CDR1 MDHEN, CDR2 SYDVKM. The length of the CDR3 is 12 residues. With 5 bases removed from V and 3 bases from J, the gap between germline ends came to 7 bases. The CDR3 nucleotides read TGTGCCAGCAGTCTCCGCGACTATGGCTACACCTTC. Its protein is CASSLRDYGYTF.

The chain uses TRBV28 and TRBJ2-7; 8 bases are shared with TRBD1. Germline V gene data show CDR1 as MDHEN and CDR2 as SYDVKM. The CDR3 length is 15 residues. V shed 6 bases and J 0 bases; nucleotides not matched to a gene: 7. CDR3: CASSSRQGSSYEQYF. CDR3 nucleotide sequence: TGTGCCAGCAGCTCGAGACAGGGGAGCTCCTACGAGCAGTACTTC.

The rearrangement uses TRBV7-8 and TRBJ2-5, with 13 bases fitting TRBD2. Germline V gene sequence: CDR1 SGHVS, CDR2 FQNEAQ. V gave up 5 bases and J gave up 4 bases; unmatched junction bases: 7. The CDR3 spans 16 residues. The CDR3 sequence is CASSTGLAGSRETQYF. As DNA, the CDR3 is TGTGCCAGCAGCACGGGACTAGCGGGATCCCGAGAGACCCAGTACTTC.

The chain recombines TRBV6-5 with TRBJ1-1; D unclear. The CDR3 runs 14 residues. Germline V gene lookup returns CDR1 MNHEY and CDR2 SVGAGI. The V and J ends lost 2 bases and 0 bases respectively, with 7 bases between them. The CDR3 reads CASSYHSMNTEAFF. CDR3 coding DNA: TGTGCCAGCAGTTACCACAGTATGAACACTGAAGCTTTCTTT.

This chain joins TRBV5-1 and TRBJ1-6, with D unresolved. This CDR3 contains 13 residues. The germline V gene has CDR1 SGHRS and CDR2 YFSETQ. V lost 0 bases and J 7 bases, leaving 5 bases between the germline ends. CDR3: CASSLESNSPLHF. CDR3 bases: TGCGCCAGCAGCTTGGAATCGAATTCACCCCTCCACTTT.

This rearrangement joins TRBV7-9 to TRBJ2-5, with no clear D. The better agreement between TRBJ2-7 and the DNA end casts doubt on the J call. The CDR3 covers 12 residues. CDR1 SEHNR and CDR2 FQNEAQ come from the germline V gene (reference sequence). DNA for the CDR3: TGTGCCAGCAGCTTTTCCCGCTACGAGCAGTACTTC. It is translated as CASSFSRYEQYF.

The CDR3: CASSLGAAGDNEQFF. CDR3 in DNA: TGTGCCAGCAGCTTAGGCGCCGCGGGGGATAATGAGCAGTTCTTC. The rearrangement links TRBV7-9 to TRBJ2-1; TRBD2 agrees at 7 bases. The germline CDR1 and CDR2 sequences are SEHNR and FQNEAQ (reference sequence). V shed 1 base, J shed 7 bases, and the junction held 7 bases outside the gene matches. There are 15 residues in the CDR3.

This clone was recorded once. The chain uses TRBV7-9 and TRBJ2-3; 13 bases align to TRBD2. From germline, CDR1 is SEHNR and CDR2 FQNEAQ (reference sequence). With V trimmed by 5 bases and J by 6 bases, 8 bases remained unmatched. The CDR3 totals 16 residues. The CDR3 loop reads CASSTGLAGSADTQYF. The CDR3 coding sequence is TGTGCCAGCAGCACGGGACTAGCGGGATCGGCGGATACGCAGTATTTT. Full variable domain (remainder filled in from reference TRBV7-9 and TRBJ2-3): DTGVSQNPRHKITKRGQNVTFRCDPISEHNRLYWYRQTLGQGPEFLTYFQNEAQLEKSRLLSDRFSAERPKGSFSTLEIQRTEQGDSAMYLCASSTGLAGSADTQYFGPGTRLTVL.

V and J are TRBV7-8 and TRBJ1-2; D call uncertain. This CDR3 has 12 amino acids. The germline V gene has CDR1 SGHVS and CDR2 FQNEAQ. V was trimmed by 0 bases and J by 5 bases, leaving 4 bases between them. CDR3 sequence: CASSLALYGYTF. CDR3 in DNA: TGTGCCAGCAGCTTAGCGTTGTATGGCTACACCTTC.

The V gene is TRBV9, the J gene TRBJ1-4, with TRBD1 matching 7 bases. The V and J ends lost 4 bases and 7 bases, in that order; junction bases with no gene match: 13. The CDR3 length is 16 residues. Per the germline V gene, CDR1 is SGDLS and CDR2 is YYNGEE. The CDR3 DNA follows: TGTGCCAGCAGCACCCCAGCCCCCAGGGGGGTTGAAAAACTGTTTTTT. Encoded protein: CASSTPAPRGVEKLFF.